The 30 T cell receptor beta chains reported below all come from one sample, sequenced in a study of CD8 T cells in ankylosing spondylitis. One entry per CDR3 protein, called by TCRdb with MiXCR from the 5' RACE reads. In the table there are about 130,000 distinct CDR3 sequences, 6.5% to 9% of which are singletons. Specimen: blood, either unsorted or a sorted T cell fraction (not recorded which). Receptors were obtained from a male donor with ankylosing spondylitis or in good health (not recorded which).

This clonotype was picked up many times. Here the CDR3 reads CASSPRTSGGATDTQYF. The CDR3 coding sequence is TGTGCCAGCAGCCCCCGGACTAGCGGGGGGGCCACAGATACGCAGTATTTT. The chain carries TRBV9 and TRBJ2-3; TRBD2 matches at 15 bases. CDR1 is SGDLS, CDR2 YYNGEE, per germline. This CDR3 spans 17 amino acids. Trimming took 4 bases from V and 2 from J; bases not matched to a gene: 5.

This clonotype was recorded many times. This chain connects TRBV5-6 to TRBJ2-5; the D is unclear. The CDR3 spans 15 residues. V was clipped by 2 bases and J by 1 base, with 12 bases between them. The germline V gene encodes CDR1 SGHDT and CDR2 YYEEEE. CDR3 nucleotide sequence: TGTGCCAGCAGCTTAGCCCCTACAACCCAAGAGACCCAGTACTTC. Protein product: CASSLAPTTQETQYF.

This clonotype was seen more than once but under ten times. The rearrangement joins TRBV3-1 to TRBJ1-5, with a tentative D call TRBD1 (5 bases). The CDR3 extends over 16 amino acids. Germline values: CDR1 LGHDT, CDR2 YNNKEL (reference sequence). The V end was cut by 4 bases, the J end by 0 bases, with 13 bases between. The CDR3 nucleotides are TGTGCCAGCAGCCCCGGGGCAGTCTATAGCAATCAGCCCCAGCATTTT. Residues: CASSPGAVYSNQPQHF.

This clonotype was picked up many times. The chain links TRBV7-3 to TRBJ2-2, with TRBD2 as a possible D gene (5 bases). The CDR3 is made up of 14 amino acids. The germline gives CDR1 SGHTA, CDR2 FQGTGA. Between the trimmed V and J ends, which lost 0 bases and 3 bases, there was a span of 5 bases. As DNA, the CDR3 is TGTGCCAGCAGCTTAACGCGGGACACCGGGGAGCTGTTTTTT. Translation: CASSLTRDTGELFF.

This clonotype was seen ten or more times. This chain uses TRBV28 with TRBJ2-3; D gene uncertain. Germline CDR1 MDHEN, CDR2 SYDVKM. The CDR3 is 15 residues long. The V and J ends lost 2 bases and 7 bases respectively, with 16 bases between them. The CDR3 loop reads CASSLSPKALNTQYF. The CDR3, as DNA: TGTGCCAGCAGTTTAAGCCCAAAGGCTCTAAATACGCAGTATTTT.

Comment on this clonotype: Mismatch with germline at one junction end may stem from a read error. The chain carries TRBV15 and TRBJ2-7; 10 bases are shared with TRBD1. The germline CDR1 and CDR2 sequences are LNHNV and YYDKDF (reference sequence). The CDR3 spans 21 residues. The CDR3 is CANSRDHFRDRGTSGSYEQYF. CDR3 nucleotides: TGTGCCAACAGCAGAGATCATTTTAGGGACAGGGGTACAAGTGGCTCCTACGAGCAGTACTTC.

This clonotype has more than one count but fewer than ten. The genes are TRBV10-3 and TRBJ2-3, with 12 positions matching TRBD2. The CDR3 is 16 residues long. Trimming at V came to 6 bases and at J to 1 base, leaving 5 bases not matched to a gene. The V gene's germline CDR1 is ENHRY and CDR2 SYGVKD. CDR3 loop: CAIRERLAGGTDTQYF. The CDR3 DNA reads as TGTGCCATCAGGGAGAGACTAGCGGGGGGCACAGATACGCAGTATTTT.

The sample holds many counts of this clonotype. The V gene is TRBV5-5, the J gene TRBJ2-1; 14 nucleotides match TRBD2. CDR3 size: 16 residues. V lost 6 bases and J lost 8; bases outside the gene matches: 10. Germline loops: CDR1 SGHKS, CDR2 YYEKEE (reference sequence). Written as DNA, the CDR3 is TGTGCCAGCAATTTAAGACTAGCGGGAGGGCCGGATGAGCAGTTCTTC. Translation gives CASNLRLAGGPDEQFF.

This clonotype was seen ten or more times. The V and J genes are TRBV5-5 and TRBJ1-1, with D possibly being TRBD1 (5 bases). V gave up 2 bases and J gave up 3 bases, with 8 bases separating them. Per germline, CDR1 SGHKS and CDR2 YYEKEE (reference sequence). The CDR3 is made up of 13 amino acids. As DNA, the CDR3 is TGTGCCAGCAGCTTACAGGAGGACACTGAAGCTTTCTTT. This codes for CASSLQEDTEAFF. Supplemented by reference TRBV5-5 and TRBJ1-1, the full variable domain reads DAGVTQSPTHLIKTRGQQVTLRCSPISGHKSVSWYQQVLGQGPQFIFQYYEKEERGRGNFPDRFSARQFPNYSSELNVNALLLGDSALYLCASSLQEDTEAFFGQGTRLTVV.

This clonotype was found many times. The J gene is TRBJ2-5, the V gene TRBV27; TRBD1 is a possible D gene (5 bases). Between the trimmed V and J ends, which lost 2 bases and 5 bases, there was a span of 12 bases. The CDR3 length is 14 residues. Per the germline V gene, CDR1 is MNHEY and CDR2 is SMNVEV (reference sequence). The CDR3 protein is CASSLDSDPETQYF. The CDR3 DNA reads TGTGCCAGCAGTTTAGACAGCGACCCTGAGACCCAGTACTTC.

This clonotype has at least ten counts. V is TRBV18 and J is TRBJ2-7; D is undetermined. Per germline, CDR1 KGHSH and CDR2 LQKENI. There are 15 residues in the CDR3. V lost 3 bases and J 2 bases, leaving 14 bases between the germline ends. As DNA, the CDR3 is TGTGCCAGCTCACCCCTCGGACGTTCGCCCTACGAGCAGTACTTC. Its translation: CASSPLGRSPYEQYF. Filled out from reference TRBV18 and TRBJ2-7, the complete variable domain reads NAGVMQNPRHLVRRRGQEARLRCSPMKGHSHVYWYRQLPEEGLKFMVYLQKENIIDESGMPKERFSAEFPKEGPSILRIQQVVRGDSAAYFCASSPLGRSPYEQYFGPGTRLTVT.

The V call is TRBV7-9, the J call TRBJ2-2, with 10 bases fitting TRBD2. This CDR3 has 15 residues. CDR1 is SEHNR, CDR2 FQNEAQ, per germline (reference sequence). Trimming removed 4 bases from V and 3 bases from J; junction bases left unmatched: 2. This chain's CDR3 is CASSSTSGDTGELFF. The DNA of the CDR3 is TGTGCCAGCAGCTCAACTAGCGGGGACACCGGGGAGCTGTTTTTT. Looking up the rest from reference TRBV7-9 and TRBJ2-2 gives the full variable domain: DTGVSQNPRHKITKRGQNVTFRCDPISEHNRLYWYRQTLGQGPEFLTYFQNEAQLEKSRLLSDRFSAERPKGSFSTLEIQRTEQGDSAMYLCASSSTSGDTGELFFGEGSRLTVL.

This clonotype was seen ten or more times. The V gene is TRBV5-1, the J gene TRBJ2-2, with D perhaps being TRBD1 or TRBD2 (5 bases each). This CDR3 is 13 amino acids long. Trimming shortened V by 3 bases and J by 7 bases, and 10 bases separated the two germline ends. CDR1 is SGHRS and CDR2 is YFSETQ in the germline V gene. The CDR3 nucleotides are TGCGCCAGCAGCTCGGGGACCGGCGGGGAGCTGTTTTTT. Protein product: CASSSGTGGELFF.

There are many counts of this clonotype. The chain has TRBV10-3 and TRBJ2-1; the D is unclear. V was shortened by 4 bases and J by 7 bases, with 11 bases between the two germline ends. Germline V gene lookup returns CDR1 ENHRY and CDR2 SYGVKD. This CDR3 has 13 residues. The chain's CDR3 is CAISGLVRNEQFF. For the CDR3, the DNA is TGTGCCATCAGTGGGCTAGTGCGTAATGAGCAGTTCTTC.

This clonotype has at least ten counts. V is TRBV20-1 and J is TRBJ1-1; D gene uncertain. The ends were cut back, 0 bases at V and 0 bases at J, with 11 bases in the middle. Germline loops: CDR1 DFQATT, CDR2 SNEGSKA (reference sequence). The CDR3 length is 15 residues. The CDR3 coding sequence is TGCAGTGCTAGAGATCCTGAGGAGCTGAACACTGAAGCTTTCTTT. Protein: CSARDPEELNTEAFF.

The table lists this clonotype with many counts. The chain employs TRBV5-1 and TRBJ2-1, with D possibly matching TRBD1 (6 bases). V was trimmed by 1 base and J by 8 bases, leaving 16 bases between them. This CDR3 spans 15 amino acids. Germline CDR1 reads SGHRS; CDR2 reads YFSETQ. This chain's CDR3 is CASSLPTRSGDEQFF. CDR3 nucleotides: TGCGCCAGCAGCTTGCCCACCCGCTCAGGGGATGAGCAGTTCTTC.

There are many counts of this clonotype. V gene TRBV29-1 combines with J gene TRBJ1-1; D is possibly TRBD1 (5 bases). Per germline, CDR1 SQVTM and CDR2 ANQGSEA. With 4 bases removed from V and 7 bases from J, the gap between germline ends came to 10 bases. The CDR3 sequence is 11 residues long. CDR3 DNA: TGCAGCGTTGGGGGGTCCCTTGAAGCTTTCTTT. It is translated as CSVGGSLEAFF.

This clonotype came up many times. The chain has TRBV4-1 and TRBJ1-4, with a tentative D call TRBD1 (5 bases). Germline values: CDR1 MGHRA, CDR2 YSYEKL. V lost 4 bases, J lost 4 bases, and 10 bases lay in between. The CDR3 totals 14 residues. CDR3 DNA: TGCGCCAGCAGCCGTTCGGGGCTTAATGAAAAACTGTTTTTT. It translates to CASSRSGLNEKLFF.

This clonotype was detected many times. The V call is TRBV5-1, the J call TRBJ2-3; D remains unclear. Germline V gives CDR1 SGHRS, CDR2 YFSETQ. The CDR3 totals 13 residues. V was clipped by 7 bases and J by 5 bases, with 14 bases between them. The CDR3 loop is CASHTLPKDTQYF. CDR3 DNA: TGCGCCAGCCACACCTTACCTAAAGATACGCAGTATTTT.

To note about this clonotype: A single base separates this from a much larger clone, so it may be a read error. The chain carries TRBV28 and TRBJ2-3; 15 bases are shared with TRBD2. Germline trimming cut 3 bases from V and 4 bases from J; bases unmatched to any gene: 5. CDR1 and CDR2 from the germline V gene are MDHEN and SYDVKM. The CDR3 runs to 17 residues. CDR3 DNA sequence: TGTGCCAGCAGTTTCGTAGGACTAGCGGGAGGGCCAGATACGCAGTATTTT. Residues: CASSFVGLAGGPDTQYF.

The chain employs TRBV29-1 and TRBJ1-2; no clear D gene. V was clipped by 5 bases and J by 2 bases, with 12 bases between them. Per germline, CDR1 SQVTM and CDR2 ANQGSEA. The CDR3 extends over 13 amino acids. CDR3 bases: TGCAGCGTTTCACACGGAGCCAACTATGGCTACACCTTC. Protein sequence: CSVSHGANYGYTF. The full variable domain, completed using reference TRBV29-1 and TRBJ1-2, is SAVISQKPSRDICQRGTSLTIQCQVDSQVTMMFWYRQQPGQSLTLIATANQGSEATYESGFVIDKFPISRPNLTFSTLTVSNMSPEDSSIYLCSVSHGANYGYTFGSGTRLTVV.

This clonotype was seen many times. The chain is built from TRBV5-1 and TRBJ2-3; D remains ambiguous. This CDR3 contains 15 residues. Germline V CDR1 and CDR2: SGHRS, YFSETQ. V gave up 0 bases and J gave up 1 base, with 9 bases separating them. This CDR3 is CASSLETQRTDTQYF. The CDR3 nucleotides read TGCGCCAGCAGCTTGGAGACTCAACGCACAGATACGCAGTATTTT. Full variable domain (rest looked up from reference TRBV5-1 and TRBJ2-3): KAGVTQTPRYLIKTRGQQVTLSCSPISGHRSVSWYQQTPGQGLQFLFEYFSETQRNKGNFPGRFSGRQFSNSRSEMNVSTLELGDSALYLCASSLETQRTDTQYFGPGTRLTVL.

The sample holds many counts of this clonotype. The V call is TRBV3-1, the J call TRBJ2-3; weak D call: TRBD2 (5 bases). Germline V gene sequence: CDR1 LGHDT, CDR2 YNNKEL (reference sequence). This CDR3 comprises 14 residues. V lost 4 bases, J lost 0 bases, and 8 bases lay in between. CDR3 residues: CASSPPSSTDTQYF. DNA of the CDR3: TGTGCCAGCAGCCCTCCTAGCAGCACAGATACGCAGTATTTT.

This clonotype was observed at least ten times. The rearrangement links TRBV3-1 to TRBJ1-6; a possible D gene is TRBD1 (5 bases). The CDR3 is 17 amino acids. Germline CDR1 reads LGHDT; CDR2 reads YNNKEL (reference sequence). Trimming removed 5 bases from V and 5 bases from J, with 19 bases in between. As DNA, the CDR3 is TGTGCCAGCAGCTCGCGACAGCTACCTTCCGATAATTCACCCCTCCACTTT. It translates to CASSSRQLPSDNSPLHF. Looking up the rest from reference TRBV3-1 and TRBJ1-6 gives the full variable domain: DTAVSQTPKYLVTQMGNDKSIKCEQNLGHDTMYWYKQDSKKFLKIMFSYNNKELIINETVPNRFSPKSPDKAHLNLHINSLELGDSAVYFCASSSRQLPSDNSPLHFGNGTRLTVT.

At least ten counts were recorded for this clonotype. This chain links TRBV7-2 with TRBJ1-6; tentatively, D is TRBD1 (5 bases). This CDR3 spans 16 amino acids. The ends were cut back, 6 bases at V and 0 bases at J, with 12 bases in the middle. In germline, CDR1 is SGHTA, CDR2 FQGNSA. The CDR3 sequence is CASRLRQSSYNSPLHF. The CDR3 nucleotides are TGTGCCAGCAGACTCCGACAGAGCTCCTATAATTCACCCCTCCACTTT.

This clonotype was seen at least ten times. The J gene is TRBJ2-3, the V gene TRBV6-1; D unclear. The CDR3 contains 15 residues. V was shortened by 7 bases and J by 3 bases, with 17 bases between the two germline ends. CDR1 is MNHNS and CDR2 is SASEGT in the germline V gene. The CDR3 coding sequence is TGTGCCAGCAAGGAAGGTTTCGAGAGGACAGATACGCAGTATTTT. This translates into CASKEGFERTDTQYF.

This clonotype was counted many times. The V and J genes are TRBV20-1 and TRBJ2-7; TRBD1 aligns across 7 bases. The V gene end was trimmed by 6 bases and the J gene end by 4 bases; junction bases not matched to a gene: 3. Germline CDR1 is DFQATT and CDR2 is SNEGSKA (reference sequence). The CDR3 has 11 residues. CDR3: CSAYRGYEQYF. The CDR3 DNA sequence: TGCAGTGCGTACAGGGGTTACGAGCAGTACTTC.

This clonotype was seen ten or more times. The CDR3 spells CASSPDREKLFF. CDR3 DNA sequence: TGTGCCAGCAGCCCCGATCGGGAAAAACTGTTTTTT. This chain links TRBV6-1 with TRBJ1-4; no clear D. Germline values: CDR1 MNHNS, CDR2 SASEGT. CDR3 length: 12 residues. Trimming took off 6 bases at V and 8 bases at J, with 10 bases between the two ends.

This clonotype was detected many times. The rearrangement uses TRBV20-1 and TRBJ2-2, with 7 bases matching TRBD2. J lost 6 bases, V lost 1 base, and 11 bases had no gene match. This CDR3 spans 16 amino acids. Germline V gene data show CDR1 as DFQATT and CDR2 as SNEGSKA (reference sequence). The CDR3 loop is CSARGSSAGVSGELFF. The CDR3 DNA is TGCAGTGCTAGAGGGTCGTCCGCGGGAGTATCCGGGGAGCTGTTTTTT.

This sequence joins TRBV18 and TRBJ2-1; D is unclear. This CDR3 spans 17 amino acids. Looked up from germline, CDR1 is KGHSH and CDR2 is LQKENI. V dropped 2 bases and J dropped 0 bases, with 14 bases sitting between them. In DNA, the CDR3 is TGTGCCAGCTCACCAGAAGGACCCCAAAGCTCCTACAATGAGCAGTTCTTC. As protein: CASSPEGPQSSYNEQFF.